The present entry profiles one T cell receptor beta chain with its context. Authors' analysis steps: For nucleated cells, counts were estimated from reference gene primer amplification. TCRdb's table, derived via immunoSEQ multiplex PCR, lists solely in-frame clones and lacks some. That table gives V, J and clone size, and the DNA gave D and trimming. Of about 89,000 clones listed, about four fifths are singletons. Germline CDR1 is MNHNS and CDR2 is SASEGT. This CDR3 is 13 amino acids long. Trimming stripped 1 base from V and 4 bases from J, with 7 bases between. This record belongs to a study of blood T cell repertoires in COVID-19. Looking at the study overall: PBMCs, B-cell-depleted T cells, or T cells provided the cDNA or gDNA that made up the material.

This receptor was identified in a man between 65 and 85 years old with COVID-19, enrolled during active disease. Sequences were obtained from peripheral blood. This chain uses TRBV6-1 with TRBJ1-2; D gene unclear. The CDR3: CASSEDILYGYTF. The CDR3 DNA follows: TGTGCCAGCAGTGAAGACATCCTCTATGGCTACACCTTC.